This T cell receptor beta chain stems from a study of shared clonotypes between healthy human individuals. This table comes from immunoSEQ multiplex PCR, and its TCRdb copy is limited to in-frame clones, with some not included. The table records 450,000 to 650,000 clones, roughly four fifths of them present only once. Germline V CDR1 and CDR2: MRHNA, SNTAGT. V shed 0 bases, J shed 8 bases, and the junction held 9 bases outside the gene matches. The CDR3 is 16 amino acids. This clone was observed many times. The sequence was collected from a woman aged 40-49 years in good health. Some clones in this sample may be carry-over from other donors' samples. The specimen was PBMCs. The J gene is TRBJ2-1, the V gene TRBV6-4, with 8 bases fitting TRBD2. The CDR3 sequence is CASSDSPGGDGDEQFF. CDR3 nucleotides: TGTGCCAGCAGTGACTCCCCCGGGGGGGATGGCGATGAGCAGTTCTTC.